This is a list of T cell receptor beta chains from one sample in a study of blood T cell repertoires in COVID-19. Some clones are missing from TCRdb's copy, which holds only in-frame ones; the method was immunoSEQ multiplex PCR. The table has fewer than 250,000 clones, 65% to 85% seen once. The sample taken for sequencing was PBMCs or T cells enriched from blood (not recorded which). These receptors came from a young woman who had been exposed to COVID-19. Each CDR3 is given with its conserved first and last residue. Each record gives: J gene, V gene, D gene, clone size, CDR3 DNA, CDR3 protein. A D gene is named only where the DNA matches it firmly. Clone size is not always given. Where it is, it says once, few, many or a class for expanded clones.

TRBJ2-1 | TRBV2 | TRBD1 | NA | TGTGCCAGCAGTGAATTTGGGGACAGCTCCTACAATGAGCAGTTCTTC | CASSEFGDSSYNEQFF
TRBJ2-2 | TRBV3-1/TRBV3-2 | TRBD1 | NA | TGTGCCAGCAGCCAAGGGTCCGCCTTGAGACAGGGAAGAGGGAACACCGGGGAGCTGTTTTTT | CASSQGSALRQGRGNTGELFF
TRBJ1-2 | TRBV12-5 | NA | NA | TGTGCTAGTGGTTTGGTAGACACTTATGGCTACACCTTC | CASGLVDTYGYTF
TRBJ1-2 | TRBV9 | TRBD1 | NA | TGTGCCAGCAGCGTGAGAGGGGGCCCTTCCTCCGGCGGCTACACCTTC | CASSVRGGPSSGGYTF
TRBJ2-5 | TRBV7-7 | TRBD2 | NA | TGTGCTAGCAGCTTCGAGCGGGGGGGCCAAGAGACCCAGTACTTC | CASSFERGGQETQYF
TRBJ2-5 | TRBV6-5 | NA | NA | TGTGCCAGCAGTCGCGGGGCAGAGACCCAGTACTTC | CASSRGAETQYF
TRBJ1-3 | TRBV3-1/TRBV3-2 | NA | NA | TGTGCCAGCAGCTCAACGAGAGGAACTGGAAACACCATATATTTT | CASSSTRGTGNTIYF
TRBJ1-6 | TRBV19 | TRBD1 | once | TGTGCCAGTAGTCCCTGGACAGGCAGGGGACCGGGGGCCCTCCACTTT | CASSPWTGRGPGALHF
TRBJ2-3 | TRBV7-2 | NA | NA | TGTGCCAGCAGCTTAGTCATCAGGGATACGCAGTATTTT | CASSLVIRDTQYF
TRBJ1-1 | TRBV5-1 | TRBD1 | NA | TGCGCCAGCAGCTTGGAACAGGGGGCGCAGGACACTGAAGCTTTCTTT | CASSLEQGAQDTEAFF
TRBJ1-3 | TRBV4-1 | NA | NA | TGCGCCAGCAGCCAAATTGGTGGGATAGGGGAAGGCACCATATATTTT | CASSQIGGIGEGTIYF
TRBJ2-7 | TRBV15 | NA | NA | TGTGCCACCAGCAGAGATAGGGGCTCCTACGAGCAGTACTTC | CATSRDRGSYEQYF
TRBJ1-4 | TRBV19 | NA | NA | TGTGCCAGTAGTGGTAGACAGGCAACTAATGAAAAACTGTTTTTT | CASSGRQATNEKLFF
TRBJ2-1 | TRBV11-2 | NA | NA | TGTGCCAGCAGCTTAGCGGGGGAGCAGTTCTTC | CASSLAGEQFF
TRBJ2-7 | TRBV4-1 | TRBD2 | NA | TGCGCCAGCAGCCAGACGGGGGGAATGGGCGAGCAGTACTTC | CASSQTGGMGEQYF
TRBJ1-6 | TRBV24-1 | NA | NA | TGTGCCACCAGTGGCCGTGGTGAACACTATAATTCACCCCTCCACTTT | CATSGRGEHYNSPLHF
TRBJ1-6 | TRBV4-2 | NA | NA | TGTGCCAGCAGCCCGGGGACACTGAATTCACCCCTCCACTTT | CASSPGTLNSPLHF
TRBJ2-1 | TRBV7-2 | TRBD2 | NA | TGTGCCAGCAGCTTAGGCGGGGGGCTAGATGAGCAGTTCTTC | CASSLGGGLDEQFF
TRBJ2-3 | TRBV5-1 | NA | NA | TGCGCCAGCAGCTTGGCCGGGATGTCGGCAGATACGCAGTATTTT | CASSLAGMSADTQYF
TRBJ2-5 | TRBV9 | NA | NA | TGTGCCAGCAGCCCAGGGGGGTTGAAGGGCCAAGAGACCCAGTACTTC | CASSPGGLKGQETQYF
TRBJ2-1 | TRBV3-1/TRBV3-2 | TRBD2 | NA | TGTGCCAGCAGCCAAGTCCAGCGGGGGGGCCGTCGGAATGAGCAGTTCTTC | CASSQVQRGGRRNEQFF
TRBJ2-2 | TRBV4-2 | TRBD2 | NA | TGTGCCAGCAGCCCCATGGCGGTAGCGGGGGGGCGGGCCGGGGAGCTGTTTTTT | CASSPMAVAGGRAGELFF
TRBJ2-2 | TRBV5-4 | TRBD2 | NA | TGTGCCAGCAGCTTGGACCTAGCGGGCGCCGGGGAGCTGTTTTTT | CASSLDLAGAGELFF
TRBJ2-3 | TRBV29-1 | NA | many | TGCAGCGTTGAAGATAAGTACGCGGATACGCAGTATTTT | CSVEDKYADTQYF
TRBJ1-2 | TRBV5-1 | TRBD1 | NA | TGCGCCAGCAGCCCCGACGGACAGGGGAACTGGTATGGCTACACCTTC | CASSPDGQGNWYGYTF
TRBJ2-1 | TRBV5-1 | NA | NA | TGCGCCAGCAGCTTGGCCGATACGCGTCTTAGCTCCTACAATGAGCAGTTCTTC | CASSLADTRLSSYNEQFF
TRBJ1-5 | TRBV30 | TRBD1 | NA | TGTGCCGGTGGGTTAAAGGACAGGGTAGGTCAGCCCCAGCATTTT | CAGGLKDRVGQPQHF
TRBJ1-1 | TRBV9 | TRBD1 | NA | TGTGCCAGCACCCCGTGGGACAGCAGAATCTTGAACACTGAAGCTTTCTTT | CASTPWDSRILNTEAFF
TRBJ1-1 | TRBV7-9 | NA | NA | TGTGCCAGCAGCTTAGATCAGGGACTGAGGAACACTGAAGCTTTCTTT | CASSLDQGLRNTEAFF
TRBJ2-3 | TRBV5-1 | NA | NA | TGCGCCAGCAGCTTGGTTGGGACTGGACCCACAGATACGCAGTATTTT | CASSLVGTGPTDTQYF
TRBJ1-4 | TRBV2 | TRBD1 | NA | TGTGCCAGCCGCCTCAACAGGGGGACTAATGAAAAACTGTTTTTT | CASRLNRGTNEKLFF
TRBJ1-3 | TRBV27 | TRBD1 | NA | TGTGCCAGCAGTAAGGCCCCCATACAGACAGGGAGAGGAAACACCATATATTTT | CASSKAPIQTGRGNTIYF
TRBJ1-1 | TRBV9 | TRBD1 | NA | TGTGCCAGCAGCGTAGCTGGGACAGGGTTGGGGGGCACTGAAGCTTTCTTT | CASSVAGTGLGGTEAFF
TRBJ1-1 | TRBV2 | TRBD1 | NA | TGTGCCAGCAGTGAAAGGGACAGGGGTAGTTCCTTCACTGAAGCTTTCTTT | CASSERDRGSSFTEAFF
TRBJ2-7 | TRBV9 | TRBD1 | once | TGTGCCAGCAGCGCGGGACAGGGTAACTACGAGCAGTACTTC | CASSAGQGNYEQYF
TRBJ1-3 | TRBV19 | NA | NA | TGTGCCAGTATGGGGGCCTCCTCTGGAAACACCATATATTTT | CASMGASSGNTIYF
TRBJ2-1 | TRBV19 | NA | few | TGTGCCAGTATGGTAGACAGACGCTCCTACAATGAGCAGTTCTTC | CASMVDRRSYNEQFF
TRBJ1-2 | TRBV7-8 | NA | NA | TGTGCCAGCAGCTTCCACAGCTCTAACTATGGCTACACCTTC | CASSFHSSNYGYTF
TRBJ2-1 | TRBV27 | NA | NA | TGTGCCAGCAGTTTGGCCAGGGGCCCCGAGCAGTTCTTC | CASSLARGPEQFF
TRBJ2-2 | TRBV24-1 | NA | NA | TGTGCCACCAGTGATAGGAGAACCGGGGAGCTGTTTTTT | CATSDRRTGELFF
TRBJ1-4 | TRBV29-1 | TRBD1 | NA | TGCAGCGTACTATCTGAGACAGGGAAGGATGAAAAACTGTTTTTT | CSVLSETGKDEKLFF
TRBJ1-2 | TRBV5-8 | TRBD1 | NA | TGTGCCAGCAGCTTAACCGGGACAGAAGTCTACTATGGCTACACCTTC | CASSLTGTEVYYGYTF
TRBJ1-1 | TRBV19 | TRBD1 | NA | TGTGCCAGTACCACGACAGGGGGCGGGACTGAAGCTTTCTTT | CASTTTGGGTEAFF
TRBJ1-1 | TRBV7-2 | NA | NA | TGTGCCAGCAGCGTCGTTCGGGACACTGAAGCTTTCTTT | CASSVVRDTEAFF
TRBJ2-7 | TRBV27 | NA | NA | TGTGCCAGCAGTTTATATTCCCTCCACGAGCAGTACTTC | CASSLYSLHEQYF
TRBJ1-1 | TRBV30 | NA | NA | TGTGCCTGGATTATGCAGGGTAGATCGTTGAACACTGAAGCTTTCTTT | CAWIMQGRSLNTEAFF
TRBJ2-7 | TRBV2 | NA | once | TGTGCCAGCAGCCTGGAGGGAGACGAGCAGTACTTC | CASSLEGDEQYF
TRBJ1-4 | TRBV7-8 | NA | NA | TGTGCCAGCAGCTTAGTCACAGGCGGTAATGAAAAACTGTTTTTT | CASSLVTGGNEKLFF
TRBJ1-4 | TRBV7-2 | NA | NA | TGTGCCAGCAGCCCACAAATCCGGACAGATGAAAAACTGTTTTTT | CASSPQIRTDEKLFF
TRBJ1-1 | TRBV6-5 | NA | NA | TGTGCCAGCAGTTACTCCGGGGGGAACACTGAAGCTTTCTTT | CASSYSGGNTEAFF
TRBJ1-6 | TRBV19 | TRBD1 | few | TGTGCCAGTAGTGGACAGGGTCGTTCACCCCTCCACTTT | CASSGQGRSPLHF
TRBJ2-2 | TRBV5-6 | NA | NA | TGTGCCAGCAGCTTGGGACTTATTAACACCGGGGAGCTGTTTTTT | CASSLGLINTGELFF
TRBJ1-4 | TRBV15 | NA | NA | TGTGCCACCAGCAGGGGGGTCCAAGGGGGTGAAAAACTGTTTTTT | CATSRGVQGGEKLFF
TRBJ2-7 | TRBV5-8 | TRBD2 | NA | TGTGCCAGCAGCGCCGCGGGGGGCTCCTACGAGCAGTACTTC | CASSAAGGSYEQYF